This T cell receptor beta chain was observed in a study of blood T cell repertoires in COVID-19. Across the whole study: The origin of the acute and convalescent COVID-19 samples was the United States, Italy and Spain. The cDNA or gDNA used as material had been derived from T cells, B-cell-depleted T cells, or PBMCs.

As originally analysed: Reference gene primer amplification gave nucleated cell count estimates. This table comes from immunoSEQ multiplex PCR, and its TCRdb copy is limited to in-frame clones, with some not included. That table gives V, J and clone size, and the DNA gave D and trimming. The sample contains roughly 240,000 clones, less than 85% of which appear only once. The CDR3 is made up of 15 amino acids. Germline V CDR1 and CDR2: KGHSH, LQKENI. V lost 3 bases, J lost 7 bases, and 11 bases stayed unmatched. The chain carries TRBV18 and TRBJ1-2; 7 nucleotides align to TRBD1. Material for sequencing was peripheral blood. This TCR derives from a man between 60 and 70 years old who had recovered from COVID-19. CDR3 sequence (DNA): TGTGCCAGCTCACCCCGTCGTGACAGGGCTGGTGGCTACACCTTC. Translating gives CASSPRRDRAGGYTF.